These T cell receptor beta chains were read from a single sample in a study of beta chain features in type 1 diabetes. Generated by immunoSEQ multiplex PCR, the TCRdb table keeps only in-frame clones and is missing some. This sample has about 340,000 clones; 13% occur once, and the top ten carry 0.015%. The sequenced sample consisted of naive CD4+ T cells from blood. Every receptor here comes from a woman between 18 and 29 years old with type 1 diabetes. Both conserved end residues are part of each CDR3. The order of the fields is V gene, D gene, J gene, clone size, CDR3 length, CDR3 DNA, CDR3 protein. The D gene is left open where the match is weak. Where a row states a size, it is once, few, many or the class of an expanded clone; other rows omit it.

>TRBV5-4|-|TRBJ1-1|-|16
TGTGCCAGCAGCTTGGGGGGCGGGGGCGCGAACACTGAAGCTTTCTTT
CASSLGGGGANTEAFF
>TRBV18|-|TRBJ2-7|-|13
TGTGCCAGCTCATCGGGGGTGGAAGGCGAGCAGTACTTC
CASSSGVEGEQYF
>TRBV7-9|-|TRBJ2-3|few|14
TGTGCCAGCAGCTTAAGCGGAGTCACAGATACGCAGTATTTT
CASSLSGVTDTQYF
>TRBV11-2|TRBD2|TRBJ2-3|few|17
TGTGCCAGCAGCTCCCAACAGTTCGGGCGGGGAGGGGATACGCAGTATTTT
CASSSQQFGRGGDTQYF
>TRBV7-2|-|TRBJ2-5|-|15
TGTGCCAGCAGCTTATCTTCGGGTTGGGAGGAGACCCAGTACTTC
CASSLSSGWEETQYF
>TRBV10-3|TRBD1|TRBJ1-1|-|14
TGTGCCATCAGTGGGACAGGGGCCGGCACTGAAGCTTTCTTT
CAISGTGAGTEAFF
>TRBV11-2|TRBD1|TRBJ2-3|few|18
TGTGCCAGCAGCTTTCTAAACAGGGGTCCGCCTAGCACAGATACGCAGTATTTT
CASSFLNRGPPSTDTQYF
>TRBV6-5|TRBD1|TRBJ2-3|-|15
TGTGCCAGCAGTCCCAGGGACAGGGGGCGGGATACGCAGTATTTT
CASSPRDRGRDTQYF
>TRBV6-5|-|TRBJ1-2|-|14
TGTGCCAGCAGTTACTCTACCCGCCGGGGAGGCTACACCTTC
CASSYSTRRGGYTF
>TRBV28|TRBD1|TRBJ1-2|-|13
TGTGCCAGCGGGACAGGGGCTGGCTATGGCTACACCTTC
CASGTGAGYGYTF
>TRBV7-2|-|TRBJ2-1|few|18
TGTGCCAGCAGCTTAAGACCCGGCGGACCTGGAGGGTACAATGAGCAGTTCTTC
CASSLRPGGPGGYNEQFF
>TRBV4-3|TRBD1|TRBJ1-2|few|15
TGCGCCAGCAGCCAAGATAGACAGGGCCCGTGGGGCTACACCTTC
CASSQDRQGPWGYTF
>TRBV7-3|TRBD2|TRBJ2-2|few|18
TGTGCCAGCAGCTTACTGGCTAGCGGGATTAAGAACACCGGGGAGCTGTTTTTT
CASSLLASGIKNTGELFF
>TRBV2|TRBD2|TRBJ2-1|few|16
TGTGCCAGCAGTTCTAGACTAGCGGGATCCTACAATGAGCAGTTCTTC
CASSSRLAGSYNEQFF
>TRBV7-2|-|TRBJ1-4|few|17
TGTGCCAGCAGCTACCTCGGGACCCCAGGAGGGGAGGAAAAACTGTTTTTT
CASSYLGTPGGEEKLFF
>TRBV28|-|TRBJ1-1|few|15
TGTGCCAGCAGTTCGGGACTCCCCCGAGGCACTGAAGCTTTCTTT
CASSSGLPRGTEAFF
>TRBV5-1|TRBD1|TRBJ2-1|few|14
TGCGCCAGCAGCTTGGGCCAGGGGGCGCATGAGCAGTTCTTC
CASSLGQGAHEQFF
>TRBV10-1|-|TRBJ2-1|-|14
TGCGCCAGCACCGAGGGGGGGTCGGCGAATGAGCAGTTCTTC
CASTEGGSANEQFF
>TRBV11-2|TRBD2|TRBJ2-1|few|12
TGTGCCAGCAGCCCGCGGGACTACTCAAAGTTCTTC
CASSPRDYSKFF
>TRBV7-9|TRBD1|TRBJ1-1|few|14
TGTGCCAGCAGCTTAGCGCTTGAGGGGGCGCGAGCTTTCTTT
CASSLALEGARAFF
>TRBV28|TRBD1|TRBJ1-2|few|16
TGTGCCAGCAGTGAATCCGACAGGGGTGAGAACTATGGCTACACCTTC
CASSESDRGENYGYTF
>TRBV20-1|-|TRBJ2-5|few|11
TGCAGTGGTTCAGGGGTAGAGACCCAGTACTTC
CSGSGVETQYF
>TRBV28|-|TRBJ2-1|few|15
TGTGCCAGCAGTGGGGCCCTTTCTAGCGTCAATGAGCAGTTCTTC
CASSGALSSVNEQFF
>TRBV7-2|TRBD1|TRBJ1-2|few|15
TGTGCCAGCAGCTTAGCCGGACAGGGGTCCCATGGCTACACCTTC
CASSLAGQGSHGYTF
>TRBV9|-|TRBJ2-7|few|15
TGTGCCAGCAGCGTAGGCGGAGGGCCCACCTACGAGCAGTACTTC
CASSVGGGPTYEQYF
>TRBV18|TRBD1|TRBJ1-2|-|13
TGTGCCAGCTCACCGCAGGGGGCGCTTGGCTACACCTTC
CASSPQGALGYTF
>TRBV11-1|TRBD2|TRBJ2-3|-|16
TGTGCCAGCAGCCCAGTGGGGCCTAGCGGGAGCCTCTTGCTGTATTTT
CASSPVGPSGSLLLYF
>TRBV21-1|-|TRBJ2-1|few|13
TGTGCCAGCAGCAAACAGGGTAACAATGAGCAGTTCTTC
CASSKQGNNEQFF
>TRBV30|-|TRBJ2-7|-|15
TGTGCCTGGAGACGATGGAGGGAGGTGGCCTACGAGCAGTACTTC
CAWRRWREVAYEQYF
>TRBV4-1|-|TRBJ2-5|few|14
TGCGCCAGCAGCCGTAGAGAGGGTTACGAGACCCAGTACTTC
CASSRREGYETQYF
>TRBV28|TRBD1|TRBJ1-5|few|15
TGTGCCAGCAGTTTCCCGGGACAGGGGTATCAGCCCCAGCATTTT
CASSFPGQGYQPQHF
>TRBV10-2|TRBD2|TRBJ2-5|-|13
TGCGCCAGCAGGGTAGCGGGGGGGGAGACCCAGTACTTC
CASRVAGGETQYF
>TRBV7-2|-|TRBJ2-1|-|11
TGTGCCAGCAGCCTTAGTAGTGGGCAGTTCTTC
CASSLSSGQFF
>TRBV4-1|TRBD1|TRBJ1-5|-|15
TGCGCCAGCAGCCCGGGACAGGGCGACAATCAGCCCCAGCATTTT
CASSPGQGDNQPQHF
>TRBV29-1|-|TRBJ1-3|-|14
TGCAGCGTCGCCAACTGGACAGTCCCGCGCACCATATATTTT
CSVANWTVPRTIYF
>TRBV19|-|TRBJ1-5|-|14
TGTGCCAGTAGTATAGGGAGGCAACATCAGCCCCAGCATTTT
CASSIGRQHQPQHF